This T cell receptor (beta chain) was sequenced during a study of blood T cell repertoires in COVID-19. The overall study: Donors in the United States, Italy and Spain gave samples during acute or convalescent COVID-19.

TCRdb's table, derived via immunoSEQ multiplex PCR, lists solely in-frame clones and lacks some. This sample yields 140,000 to 150,000 clones, of which roughly 80% are seen a single time; roughly 8.4% belongs to the top ten. This receptor was taken from a human donor with acute or convalescent COVID-19. The donor label of this sample is uncertain. The sample was peripheral blood.

The CDR3 DNA sequence: TGTGCCAGCAGCCCCTCCGGAAACACCATATATTTT. It translates to CASSPSGNTIYF. The rearrangement links TRBV3-1 (or the pseudogene TRBV3-2) to TRBJ1-3; D is uncertain. Trimming removed 4 bases from V and 4 bases from J, with 5 bases in between. This CDR3 is 12 amino acids long. Germline V CDR1 and CDR2: LGHDT, YNNKEL (reference sequence).